A single sample is the source of the 23 T cell receptor beta chains below, sequenced in a study of beta chain features in type 1 diabetes. Reverse transcription of all isolated RNA meant that expressed TCRB transcripts were sequenced. The protocol was immunoSEQ multiplex PCR, while the TCRdb copy is restricted to in-frame clones and leaves out a portion. There are a few hundred thousand clones in the sample; 12% to 15% occur only once, and more than 6.5% lies in the top ten. Sequences were obtained from central memory CD4+ T cells from blood. Receptors originate from a man under 40 in good health.

This clone has a handful of counts. The J gene is TRBJ2-3, the V gene TRBV4-2; D is unclear. Germline-derived CDR1 and CDR2 are LGHNA and YNFKEQ. V lost 0 bases and J lost 1, with 5 bases in between. The CDR3 covers 14 residues. The CDR3 is CASSQDRGTDTQYF. CDR3 DNA sequence: TGTGCCAGCAGCCAAGACAGAGGCACAGATACGCAGTATTTT.

This clone was counted a few times. J is TRBJ2-2 and V is TRBV6-6; TRBD2 matches at 7 bases. The V gene's germline CDR1 is MNHNY and CDR2 SVGAGI (reference sequence). Trimming cost V 4 bases and J 2 bases; bases outside gene matches: 4. The CDR3 has 15 residues. The chain's CDR3 is CASSWAGLNTGELFF. CDR3 bases: TGTGCCAGCAGTTGGGCGGGACTAAACACCGGGGAGCTGTTTTTT.

This clone was detected a few times. The V and J genes are TRBV6-1 and TRBJ2-7; TRBD1 matches 7 bases. The length of the CDR3 is 15 residues. Germline loops: CDR1 MNHNS, CDR2 SASEGT. V dropped 5 bases and J dropped 6; count of bases not matched to a gene: 13. CDR3 sequence reads: CASSPLDRAKSEQYF. The DNA of the CDR3 is TGTGCCAGCAGTCCCCTTGACAGGGCGAAATCCGAGCAGTACTTC.

The rearrangement links TRBV5-6 to TRBJ2-5, with 10 bases matching TRBD2. CDR3 length: 15 amino acids. Germline trimming cut 4 bases from V and 2 bases from J; bases unmatched to any gene: 5. The germline CDR1 and CDR2 sequences are SGHDT and YYEEEE. The CDR3: CASSLGLAEQETQYF. CDR3 in DNA: TGTGCCAGCAGCCTAGGACTAGCGGAACAAGAGACCCAGTACTTC.

The genes are TRBV9 and TRBJ1-2, with a weak D call TRBD1 (6 bases). The CDR3 runs to 16 residues. CDR1 is SGDLS, CDR2 YYNGEE, per germline. Trimming took off 4 bases at V and 8 bases at J, with 24 bases between the two ends. The CDR3 coding sequence is TGTGCCAGCAGCACTGGAACCAACAGGGACTCTCAAGGCTACACCTTC. Protein sequence: CASSTGTNRDSQGYTF.

This chain joins TRBV6-5 and TRBJ2-7; D is undetermined. The CDR3 is 12 residues long. V lost 6 bases, J lost 0 bases, and 6 bases lay in between. Germline assignment: CDR1 MNHEY and CDR2 SVGAGI. CDR3 in amino acids: CASRAISYEQYF. CDR3 bases: TGTGCCAGCAGGGCTATCTCCTACGAGCAGTACTTC.

There are a few counts of this clone. This sequence joins TRBV11-2 and TRBJ2-2; the D is unclear. The CDR3 sequence is 15 residues long. Germline V gives CDR1 SGHAT, CDR2 FQNNGV. V lost 1 base to trimming and J lost 1 base, with 7 bases between them. The CDR3 DNA is TGTGCCAGCAGCTTAGCGGCATTGAACACCGGGGAGCTGTTTTTT. This gives the protein CASSLAALNTGELFF.

A few counts support this clone. A much larger clonotype is one base distant, so this may be a read error. The genes are TRBV11-2 and TRBJ1-2; D gene uncertain. The ends were cut back, 0 bases at V and 2 bases at J, with 4 bases in the middle. CDR1 and CDR2 (germline): SGHAT, FQNNGV. The CDR3 is 13 amino acids. Here the CDR3 DNA reads TGTGCCAGCAGCTTAGACAGGAACTATGGCTACACCTTC. Translating gives CASSLDRNYGYTF.

As to this clone: One end of the junction varies from germline; a read error may be responsible. The chain employs TRBV5-1 and TRBJ2-3, with D possibly being TRBD1 or TRBD2 (5 bases each). There are 13 residues in the CDR3. Germline V gene lookup returns CDR1 SGHRS and CDR2 YFSETQ. The CDR3 is CASSFEGTDTQYF. In DNA form, the CDR3 reads TGTGCCAGCAGCTTCGAGGGGACAGATACGCAGTATTTT.

This chain joins TRBV18 and TRBJ1-2; maybe TRBD1 (5 bases). The CDR3 has 13 amino acids. The V end was cut by 7 bases, the J end by 2 bases, with 11 bases between. CDR1 is KGHSH and CDR2 is LQKENI in the germline V gene. The CDR3 protein is CASLTPGNYGYTF. As DNA, the CDR3 is TGTGCCAGCTTAACACCAGGGAACTATGGCTACACCTTC.

This clone has only a few counts. This chain links TRBV7-6 with TRBJ2-6; TRBD2 matches 8 bases. CDR1 and CDR2 (germline): SGHVS, FNYEAQ. V was pared by 10 bases and J by 3 bases, with 5 bases of the junction left unmatched. The CDR3 covers 14 residues. The CDR3 bases are TGTGCCACCACTCTAGCGGGTGGGGCCAACGTCCTGACTTTC. Amino acids: CATTLAGGANVLTF. The entire variable domain, with the rest obtained from reference TRBV7-6 and TRBJ2-6, is as follows: GAGVSQSPRYKVTKRGQDVALRCDPISGHVSLYWYRQALGQGPEFLTYFNYEAQQDKSGLPNDRFSAERPEGSISTLTIQRTEQRDSAMYRCATTLAGGANVLTFGAGSRLTVL.

This clone was recorded a few times. The chain couples TRBV2 to TRBJ2-5; D is possibly TRBD2 (6 bases). The germline V gene has CDR1 SNHLY and CDR2 FYNNEI. Trimming cost V 6 bases and J 2 bases, with 10 bases left between them. The CDR3 runs to 13 residues. The CDR3 loop reads CASSRDSQETQYF. The CDR3 bases are TGTGCCAGCAGCCGGGACTCTCAAGAGACCCAGTACTTC.

V gene TRBV9 combines with J gene TRBJ2-5, with 13 bases that match TRBD2. Germline CDR1 SGDLS, CDR2 YYNGEE. The J segment lost 5 bases and the V segment lost 4 bases, leaving 5 bases of the junction unmatched. The CDR3 is 15 amino acids. The CDR3 region has the DNA TGTGCCAGCAGCCGACTAGCGGGAGGTTCGGAGACCCAGTACTTC. Translation gives CASSRLAGGSETQYF.

J is TRBJ1-4 and V is TRBV6-5; 7 bases agree with TRBD1. The V gene's germline CDR1 is MNHEY and CDR2 SVGAGI. V lost 6 bases to trimming and J lost 8 bases; unmatched junction nucleotides: 6. CDR3 length equals 13 residues. The CDR3 protein is CASSAGGAEKLFF. As DNA, the CDR3 is TGTGCCAGCAGCGCAGGGGGGGCCGAAAAACTGTTTTTT.

The V gene is TRBV6-4, the J gene TRBJ2-2, with 8 positions matching TRBD2. Germline V gives CDR1 MRHNA, CDR2 SNTAGT. V lost 10 bases to trimming and J lost 4 bases; unmatched junction nucleotides: 11. The CDR3 is 15 residues long. The CDR3 region has the DNA TGTGCCACCTCTCCCTCGCGGGAGGCCACCGGGGAGCTGTTTTTT. It specifies CATSPSREATGELFF.

In this sample, this clone turned up a few times. The V call is TRBV10-3, the J call TRBJ1-1; D is uncertain. The CDR3 sequence is 13 residues long. Germline loops: CDR1 ENHRY, CDR2 SYGVKD. Trimming took 4 bases from V and 5 from J, leaving 11 bases between them. In DNA, the CDR3 is TGTGCCATCAGTGGGTCTTGGGGTACTGAAGCTTTCTTT. As protein: CAISGSWGTEAFF.

There are many counts of this clone. The V call is TRBV14, the J call TRBJ1-2; maybe TRBD1 (5 bases). CDR3 length equals 13 residues. CDR1 is SGHDN and CDR2 is FVKESK in the germline V gene. Trimming stripped 4 bases from V and 3 bases from J, with 9 bases between. CDR3 nucleotide sequence: TGTGCCAGCAGCCGGGACGGACACTATGGCTACACCTTC. Protein sequence: CASSRDGHYGYTF.

This clone was found many times. The rearrangement uses TRBV7-2 and TRBJ2-2, with 10 nucleotides matching TRBD2. Germline CDR1 is SGHTA and CDR2 is FQGNSA. V lost 2 bases and J lost 6; bases outside the gene matches: 0. CDR3 size: 14 residues. CDR3 sequence: CASSLLAGAGELFF. The CDR3, as DNA: TGTGCCAGCAGCTTACTAGCGGGGGCCGGGGAGCTGTTTTTT.

This clone was observed a handful of times. The chain joins TRBV11-2 to TRBJ2-5; D gene unclear. Trimming stripped 2 bases from V and 3 bases from J, with 7 bases between. This CDR3 has 13 amino acids. CDR1 and CDR2 (germline): SGHAT, FQNNGV. CDR3 DNA: TGTGCCAGCAGCTTAAGCGTAAAAGAGACCCAGTACTTC. The encoded protein is CASSLSVKETQYF.

Many counts were recorded for this clone. CDR3 amino acids: CASSPGASVGRYTF. CDR3 DNA sequence: TGTGCCAGCAGCCCGGGGGCTTCCGTGGGTCGCTACACCTTC. The chain uses TRBV27 and TRBJ1-2, with a tentative D call TRBD1 (6 bases). The germline V gene has CDR1 MNHEY and CDR2 SMNVEV (reference sequence). The ends were cut back, 6 bases at V and 9 bases at J, with 20 bases in the middle. The CDR3 runs to 14 residues.

The V and J genes are TRBV7-2 and TRBJ2-3; possible D gene TRBD2, 6 bases. The CDR3 runs 17 residues. CDR1 and CDR2 (germline): SGHTA, FQGNSA. Trimming removed 3 bases from V and 6 bases from J, with 22 bases in between. CDR3 bases: TGTGCCAGCAGCTTTAGTAAGCTAGCGAACTTGCGGGATACGCAGTATTTT. The encoded protein is CASSFSKLANLRDTQYF.

This clone has ten or more counts. The rearrangement links TRBV29-1 to TRBJ2-1, with 8 bases fitting TRBD2. Trimming at V came to 4 bases and at J to 8 bases, leaving 4 bases not matched to a gene. From germline, CDR1 is SQVTM and CDR2 ANQGSEA. The CDR3 spans 12 residues. The CDR3 DNA reads TGCAGCGTTGCCCGGGAGGGCGATGAGCAGTTCTTC. The encoded protein is CSVAREGDEQFF.

This clone was seen more than once but under ten times. V and J are TRBV19 and TRBJ2-2, with 8 bases identical to TRBD1. CDR1 is LNHDA, CDR2 SQIVND, per germline (reference sequence). There are 15 residues in the CDR3. V was pared by 3 bases and J by 4 bases, with 4 bases of the junction left unmatched. CDR3 residues: CASSMTGVGTGELFF. The CDR3 nucleotides are TGTGCCAGTAGTATGACAGGGGTGGGCACCGGGGAGCTGTTTTTT. The complete variable domain, with remaining parts taken from reference TRBV19 and TRBJ2-2, reads DGGITQSPKYLFRKEGQNVTLSCEQNLNHDAMYWYRQDPGQGLRLIYYSQIVNDFQKGDIAEGYSVSREKKESFPLTVTSAQKNPTAFYLCASSMTGVGTGELFFGEGSRLTVL.